The source of this T cell receptor beta chain is a study of shared clonotypes between healthy human individuals. Worth noting for this clone: What it binds is unknown.

Study-level findings and limits: An effect of sequencing depth on clonotype sharing among donors was expected. Estimated clonotype richness was generally higher in naive than memory subsets.

Trimming took off 4 bases at V and 0 bases at J, with 16 bases between the two ends. The CDR3 totals 17 residues. CDR1 and CDR2 (germline): SNHLY, FYNNEI. Several immunoSEQ plates held equal portions of the genomic DNA taken from each subset. The protocol was immunoSEQ multiplex PCR, while the TCRdb copy is restricted to in-frame clones and leaves out a portion. The sample lists about 1.1 million clones, around 82% occurring once. V gene TRBV2 combines with J gene TRBJ1-3; the D gene is possibly TRBD1 (5 bases). Sequenced: memory CD4+ T cells from PBMCs. Sample subset: CD45RA-negative fraction. The receptor was isolated from a man aged 18-30 years in good health. Some clones in this sample may be carry-over from other donors' samples. Written as DNA, the CDR3 is TGTGCCAGCAGTGCTCGGGGCGGCCAACCCTCTGGAAACACCATATATTTT. It translates to CASSARGGQPSGNTIYF.